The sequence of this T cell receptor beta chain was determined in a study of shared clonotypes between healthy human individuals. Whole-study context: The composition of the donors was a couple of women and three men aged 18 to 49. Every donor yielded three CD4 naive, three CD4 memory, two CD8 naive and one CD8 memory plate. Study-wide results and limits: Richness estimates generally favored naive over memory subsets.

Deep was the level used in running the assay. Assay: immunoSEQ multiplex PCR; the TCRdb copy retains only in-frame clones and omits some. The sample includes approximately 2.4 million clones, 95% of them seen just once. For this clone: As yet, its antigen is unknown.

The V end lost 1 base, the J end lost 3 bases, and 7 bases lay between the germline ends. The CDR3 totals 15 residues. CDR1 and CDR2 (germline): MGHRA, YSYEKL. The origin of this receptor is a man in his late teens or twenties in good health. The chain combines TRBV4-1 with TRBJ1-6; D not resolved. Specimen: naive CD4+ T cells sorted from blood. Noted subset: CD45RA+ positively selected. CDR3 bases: TGCGCCAGCAGCCAAGCGGCGCTCTATAATTCACCCCTCCACTTT. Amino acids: CASSQAALYNSPLHF.